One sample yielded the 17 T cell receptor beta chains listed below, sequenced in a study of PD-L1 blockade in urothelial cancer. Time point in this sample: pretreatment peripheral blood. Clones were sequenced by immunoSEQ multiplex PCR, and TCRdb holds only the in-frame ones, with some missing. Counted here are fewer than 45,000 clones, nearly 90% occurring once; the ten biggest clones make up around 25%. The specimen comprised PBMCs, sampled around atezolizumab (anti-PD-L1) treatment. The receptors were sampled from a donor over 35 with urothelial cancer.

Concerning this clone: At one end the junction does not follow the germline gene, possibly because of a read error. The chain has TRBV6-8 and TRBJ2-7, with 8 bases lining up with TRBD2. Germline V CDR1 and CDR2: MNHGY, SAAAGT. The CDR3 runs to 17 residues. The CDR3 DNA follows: TGTGCCAGCAGTCACTCCCATATAGCGGGACACTCCTACGAGCAGTACTTC. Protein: CASSHSHIAGHSYEQYF.

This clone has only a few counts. The CDR3 nucleotides read TGTGCCAGCAGTTCGCGACAGGGGGTTAACTATGGCTACACCTTC. Translated, it gives CASSSRQGVNYGYTF. The genes are TRBV6-6 and TRBJ1-2; TRBD1 agrees at 9 bases. Germline trimming cut 4 bases from V and 1 base from J; bases unmatched to any gene: 4. Germline assignment: CDR1 MNHNY and CDR2 SVGAGI (reference sequence). CDR3 length: 15 amino acids.

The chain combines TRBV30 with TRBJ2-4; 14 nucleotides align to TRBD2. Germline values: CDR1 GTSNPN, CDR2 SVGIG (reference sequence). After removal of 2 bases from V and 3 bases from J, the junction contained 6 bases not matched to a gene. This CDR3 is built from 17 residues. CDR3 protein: CAWSPPGTSGSKNIQYF. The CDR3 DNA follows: TGTGCCTGGAGTCCCCCCGGGACTAGCGGGAGCAAAAACATTCAGTACTTC.

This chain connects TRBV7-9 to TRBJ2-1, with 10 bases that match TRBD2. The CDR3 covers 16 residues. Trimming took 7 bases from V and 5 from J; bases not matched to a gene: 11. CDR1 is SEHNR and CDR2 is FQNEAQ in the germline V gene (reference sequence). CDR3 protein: CASTPPGLATNNEQFF. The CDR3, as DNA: TGTGCCAGCACCCCACCGGGACTAGCGACAAACAATGAGCAGTTCTTC.

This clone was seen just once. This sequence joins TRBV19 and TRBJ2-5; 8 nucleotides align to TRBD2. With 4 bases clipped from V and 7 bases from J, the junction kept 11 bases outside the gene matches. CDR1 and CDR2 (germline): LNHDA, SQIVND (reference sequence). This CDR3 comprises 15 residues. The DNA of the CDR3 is TGTGCCAGTAGTACCCAGGGTAGCGGGGATGGGACCCAGTACTTC. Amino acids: CASSTQGSGDGTQYF.

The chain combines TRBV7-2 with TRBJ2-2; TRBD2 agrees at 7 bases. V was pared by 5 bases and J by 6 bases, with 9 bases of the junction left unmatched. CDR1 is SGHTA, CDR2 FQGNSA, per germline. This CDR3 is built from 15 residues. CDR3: CASSPGGGVAGELFF. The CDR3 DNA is TGTGCCAGCAGCCCGGGGGGTGGGGTCGCCGGGGAGCTGTTTTTT.

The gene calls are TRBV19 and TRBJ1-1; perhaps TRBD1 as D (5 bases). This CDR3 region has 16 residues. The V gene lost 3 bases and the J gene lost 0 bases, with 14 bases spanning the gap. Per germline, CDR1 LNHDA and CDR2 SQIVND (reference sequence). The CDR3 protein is CASSMGRLGVNTEAFF. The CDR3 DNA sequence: TGTGCCAGTAGTATGGGCAGATTAGGGGTGAACACTGAAGCTTTCTTT.

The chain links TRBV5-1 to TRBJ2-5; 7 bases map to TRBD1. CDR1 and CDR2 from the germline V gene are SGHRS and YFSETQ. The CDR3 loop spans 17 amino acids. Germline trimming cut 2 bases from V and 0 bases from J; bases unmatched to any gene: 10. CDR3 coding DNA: TGCGCCAGCAGCTTCGAGGGGGCCGGGCCCCACCAAGAGACCCAGTACTTC. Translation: CASSFEGAGPHQETQYF. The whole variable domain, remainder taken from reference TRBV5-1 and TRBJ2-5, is KAGVTQTPRYLIKTRGQQVTLSCSPISGHRSVSWYQQTPGQGLQFLFEYFSETQRNKGNFPGRFSGRQFSNSRSEMNVSTLELGDSALYLCASSFEGAGPHQETQYFGPGTRLLVL.

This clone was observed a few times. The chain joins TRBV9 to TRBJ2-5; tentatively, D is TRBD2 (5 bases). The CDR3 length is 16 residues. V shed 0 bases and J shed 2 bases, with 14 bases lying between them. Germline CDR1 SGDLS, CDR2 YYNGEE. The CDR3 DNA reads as TGTGCCAGCAGCGTAGGCGCACCCCGGGGACAAGAGACCCAGTACTTC. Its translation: CASSVGAPRGQETQYF.

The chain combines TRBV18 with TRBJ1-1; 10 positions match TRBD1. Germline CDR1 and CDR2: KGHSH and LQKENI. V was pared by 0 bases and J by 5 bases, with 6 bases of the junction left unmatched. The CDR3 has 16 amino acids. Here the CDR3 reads CASSPPGTGARTEAFF. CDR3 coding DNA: TGTGCCAGCTCACCACCCGGGACAGGGGCGAGGACTGAAGCTTTCTTT.

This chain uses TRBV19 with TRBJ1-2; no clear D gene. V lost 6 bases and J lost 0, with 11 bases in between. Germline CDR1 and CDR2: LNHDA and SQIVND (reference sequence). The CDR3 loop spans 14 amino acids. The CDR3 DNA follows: TGTGCCAGTAGGGCCCGGGGATCTAACTATGGCTACACCTTC. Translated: CASRARGSNYGYTF.

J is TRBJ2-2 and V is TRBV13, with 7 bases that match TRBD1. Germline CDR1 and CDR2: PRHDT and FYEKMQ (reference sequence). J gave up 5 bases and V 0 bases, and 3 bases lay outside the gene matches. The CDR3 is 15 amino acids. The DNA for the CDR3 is TGTGCCAGCAGCTTAGGGACAGGGCGTACCGGGGAGCTGTTTTTT. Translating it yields CASSLGTGRTGELFF.

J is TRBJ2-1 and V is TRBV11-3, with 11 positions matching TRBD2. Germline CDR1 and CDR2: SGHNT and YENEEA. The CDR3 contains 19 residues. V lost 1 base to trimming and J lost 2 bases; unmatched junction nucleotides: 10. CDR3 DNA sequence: TGTGCCAGCAGCTTAGCCCACCCCCGACTAGCGGGAACCTACAATGAGCAGTTCTTC. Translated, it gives CASSLAHPRLAGTYNEQFF. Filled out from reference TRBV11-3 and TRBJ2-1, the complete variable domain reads EAGVVQSPRYKIIEKKQPVAFWCNPISGHNTLYWYLQNLGQGPELLIRYENEEAVDDSQLPKDRFSAERLKGVDSTLKIQPAELGDSAVYLCASSLAHPRLAGTYNEQFFGPGTRLTVL.

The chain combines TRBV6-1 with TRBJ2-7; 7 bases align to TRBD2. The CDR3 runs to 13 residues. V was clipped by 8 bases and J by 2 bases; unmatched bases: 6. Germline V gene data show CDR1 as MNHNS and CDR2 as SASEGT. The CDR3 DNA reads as TGTGCCAGCCTGACTAGCCGGGCCTACGAGCAGTACTTC. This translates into CASLTSRAYEQYF.

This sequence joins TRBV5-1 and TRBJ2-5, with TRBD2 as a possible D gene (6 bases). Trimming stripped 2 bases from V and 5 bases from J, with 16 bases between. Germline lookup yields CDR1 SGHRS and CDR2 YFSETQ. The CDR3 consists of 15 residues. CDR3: CASSLEGLRGETQYF. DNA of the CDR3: TGCGCCAGCAGCTTAGAGGGACTCCGAGGGGAGACCCAGTACTTC.

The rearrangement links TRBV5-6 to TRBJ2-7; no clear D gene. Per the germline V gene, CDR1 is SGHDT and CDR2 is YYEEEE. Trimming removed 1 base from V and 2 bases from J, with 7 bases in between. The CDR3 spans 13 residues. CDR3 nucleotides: TGTGCCAGCAGCTTGATGCCAGCCTACGAGCAGTACTTC. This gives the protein CASSLMPAYEQYF. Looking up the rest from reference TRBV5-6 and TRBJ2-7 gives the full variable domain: DAGVTQSPTHLIKTRGQQVTLRCSPKSGHDTVSWYQQALGQGPQFIFQYYEEEERQRGNFPDRFSGHQFPNYSSELNVNALLLGDSALYLCASSLMPAYEQYFGPGTRLTVT.

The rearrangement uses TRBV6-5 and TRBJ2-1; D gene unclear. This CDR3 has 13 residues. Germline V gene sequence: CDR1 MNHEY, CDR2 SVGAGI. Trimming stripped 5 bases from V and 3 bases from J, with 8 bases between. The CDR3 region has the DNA TGTGCCAGCAGTCCTAGAATCTACAATGAGCAGTTCTTC. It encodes CASSPRIYNEQFF.